These 27 T cell receptor beta chains were sequenced from one sample in a study of vaccination effects on CD4 cells after COVID-19. Under the ViraFEST assay, PBMC were stimulated with viral peptide pools so that antigen-specific CD4+ T cells expanded. Sequencing was performed afterwards. The culture ran for 10 days before CD4+ T cells were isolated. The vaccine recipients had no prior SARS-CoV-2 infection, with negative nucleocapsid antibodies. No antigen is known for these receptors. Sequencing was performed with immunoSEQ multiplex PCR; in TCRdb, only in-frame clones are kept and a portion is missing. The table includes around 35,000 clones, roughly 66% detected once. The sequenced sample was CD4+ T cells from PBMCs cultured with HCoV-OC43 spike peptides, obtained before COVID-19 vaccination. Subset defined: HCoV-OC43 spike overlapping peptide pool stimulation. All receptors come from a human donor who received a COVID-19 vaccine.

DNA for the CDR3: TGTGCCAGCAGTGCCCATAATGAAAAACTGTTTTTT. As protein: CASSAHNEKLFF. The rearrangement uses TRBV25-1 and TRBJ1-4; no clear D. This CDR3 is built from 12 residues. Germline values: CDR1 MGHDK, CDR2 SYGVNS. Trimming removed 4 bases at V and 4 bases at J, with 4 bases between.

The rearrangement joins TRBV6-5 to TRBJ2-1; no clear D gene. The germline V gene encodes CDR1 MNHEY and CDR2 SVGAGI. The CDR3 covers 14 residues. The ends were cut back, 6 bases at V and 8 bases at J, with 17 bases in the middle. The CDR3 region is CASSSPLGTHEQFF. CDR3 nucleotide sequence: TGTGCCAGCAGCTCCCCCCTGGGAACGCATGAGCAGTTCTTC.

This chain joins TRBV10-3 and TRBJ2-5, with 11 bases identical to TRBD1. The germline gives CDR1 ENHRY, CDR2 SYGVKD. This CDR3 region has 14 residues. With 7 bases clipped from V and 4 bases from J, the junction kept 5 bases outside the gene matches. The CDR3 reads CAIKGDRGGETQYF. The CDR3, as DNA: TGTGCCATCAAAGGGGACAGGGGGGGAGAGACCCAGTACTTC.

This chain uses TRBV19 with TRBJ2-5, with 9 bases matching TRBD2. Trimming cost V 4 bases and J 1 base; bases outside gene matches: 4. The CDR3 has 15 amino acids. CDR1 and CDR2 from the germline V gene are LNHDA and SQIVND (reference sequence). CDR3 loop: CASSSSGSPQETQYF. CDR3 in DNA: TGTGCCAGTAGTAGTAGCGGGAGTCCCCAAGAGACCCAGTACTTC.

This chain connects TRBV4-1 to TRBJ2-4, with D hard to call. This CDR3 has 15 residues. CDR1 and CDR2 (germline): MGHRA, YSYEKL. The ends were cut back, 5 bases at V and 0 bases at J, with 11 bases in the middle. In DNA form, the CDR3 reads TGCGCCAGCAGCGAACACTCGATAGCCAAAAACATTCAGTACTTC. This sequence encodes CASSEHSIAKNIQYF.

CDR3 nucleotide sequence: TGTGCTAGTGGTTTAGGGGACAGTGACACCGGGGAGCTGTTTTTT. Translating it yields CASGLGDSDTGELFF. The V call is TRBV12-5, the J call TRBJ2-2, with 7 positions matching TRBD1. The CDR3 is 15 amino acids. Trimming at V came to 3 bases and at J to 3 bases, leaving 4 bases not matched to a gene. Germline V lookup: CDR1 LGHNT, CDR2 FRNRAP. The whole variable domain, filled in from reference TRBV12-5 and TRBJ2-2, reads DARVTQTPRHKVTEMGQEVTMRCQPILGHNTVFWYRQTMMQGLELLAYFRNRAPLDDSGMPKDRFSAEMPDATLATLKIQPSEPRDSAVYFCASGLGDSDTGELFFGEGSRLTVL.

The chain combines TRBV19 with TRBJ2-1; TRBD2 agrees at 9 bases. The CDR3 is 20 residues long. The V segment lost 4 bases and the J segment 0 bases; nucleotides outside the gene matches: 16. Per germline, CDR1 LNHDA and CDR2 SQIVND (reference sequence). The CDR3 nucleotides are TGTGCCAGTAGTAAAGGGGGGGGTAGCGGGAGCTATAGCTCCTACAATGAGCAGTTCTTC. Its protein product is CASSKGGGSGSYSSYNEQFF.

This clone was recorded a few times. The rearrangement joins TRBV7-9 to TRBJ2-3, with D perhaps matching TRBD1 or TRBD2 (5 bases each). Germline V lookup: CDR1 SEHNR, CDR2 FQNEAQ (reference sequence). V shed 1 base and J shed 2 bases, with 10 bases lying between them. This CDR3 is built from 15 residues. For the CDR3, the DNA is TGTGCCAGCAGCTTAGTATGGGACCCCACAGATACGCAGTATTTT. It codes for CASSLVWDPTDTQYF.

This sequence joins TRBV3-1 (or the pseudogene TRBV3-2) and TRBJ2-1, with 10 bases fitting TRBD2. The CDR3 sequence is 13 residues long. The V and J ends lost 4 bases and 9 bases, in that order; junction bases with no gene match: 3. Per the germline V gene, CDR1 is LGHDT and CDR2 is YNNKEL (reference sequence). CDR3 protein: CASSPGLAIEQFF. CDR3 coding DNA: TGTGCCAGCAGCCCGGGACTAGCGATTGAGCAGTTCTTC.

This clone was seen a handful of times. The chain joins TRBV6-4 to TRBJ2-1; TRBD2 might be the D (7 bases). The CDR3 has 17 residues. Germline V CDR1 and CDR2: MRHNA, SNTAGT. Trimming took 9 bases from V and 0 from J, leaving 21 bases between them. CDR3 in amino acids: CARGEGGSAISYNEQFF. CDR3 coding DNA: TGTGCCAGAGGGGAGGGGGGCAGCGCCATCTCCTACAATGAGCAGTTCTTC.

The rearrangement joins TRBV4-1 to TRBJ1-3; 10 positions agree with TRBD1. Germline CDR1 and CDR2: MGHRA and YSYEKL. V lost 4 bases to trimming and J lost 1 base; unmatched junction nucleotides: 4. This CDR3 region has 16 residues. CDR3 region: CASSLGQGPSGNTIYF. CDR3 nucleotide sequence: TGCGCCAGCAGCCTGGGACAGGGGCCGTCTGGAAACACCATATATTTT.

The rearrangement uses TRBV6-4 and TRBJ2-5; a possible D gene is TRBD2 (5 bases). Germline assignment: CDR1 MRHNA and CDR2 SNTAGT. The CDR3 is made up of 13 amino acids. The V end lost 6 bases, the J end lost 1 base, and 9 bases lay between the germline ends. This chain's CDR3 is CASRTILQETQYF. The CDR3, as DNA: TGTGCCAGCAGGACTATACTCCAAGAGACCCAGTACTTC.

V gene TRBV6-1 combines with J gene TRBJ1-2; D ambiguous. The ends were cut back, 2 bases at V and 8 bases at J, with 9 bases in the middle. Per germline, CDR1 MNHNS and CDR2 SASEGT. This CDR3 contains 12 residues. The CDR3 sequence is CASSELAGGYTF. The CDR3 nucleotides read TGTGCCAGCAGTGAATTGGCGGGGGGCTACACCTTC.

The J gene is TRBJ1-2, the V gene TRBV18; perhaps TRBD1 as D (6 bases). Trimming shortened V by 0 bases and J by 2 bases, and 13 bases separated the two germline ends. In germline, CDR1 is KGHSH, CDR2 LQKENI. The CDR3 is 16 amino acids. The CDR3 DNA is TGTGCCAGCTCACCACCCCTACAGGGCCCCAACTATGGCTACACCTTC. Protein sequence: CASSPPLQGPNYGYTF.

The rearrangement joins TRBV5-4 to TRBJ2-7, with 7 bases fitting TRBD1. The CDR3 runs to 15 residues. Germline CDR1 is SGHNT and CDR2 is YYREEE (reference sequence). J was trimmed by 3 bases and V by 2 bases; bases with no gene match: 8. The CDR3, as DNA: TGTGCCAGCAGCTTCTCCGGGACAGCAATCTACGAGCAGTACTTC. Its translation is CASSFSGTAIYEQYF.

This chain joins TRBV5-1 and TRBJ2-7; D might be TRBD1 (6 bases). Trimming took off 4 bases at V and 2 bases at J, with 16 bases between the two ends. The CDR3 sequence is 15 residues long. Germline lookup yields CDR1 SGHRS and CDR2 YFSETQ. CDR3 in amino acids: CASSETGLTPYEQYF. The CDR3 DNA is TGCGCCAGCAGCGAGACAGGACTTACTCCCTACGAGCAGTACTTC.

V is TRBV10-2 and J is TRBJ1-3, with a weak D call TRBD1 (6 bases). This CDR3 has 19 amino acids. V lost 5 bases to trimming and J lost 0 bases, with 23 bases between them. From germline, CDR1 is WSHSY and CDR2 SAAADI. The CDR3 here is CASSTGTSLSLSSGNTIYF. CDR3 sequence (DNA): TGCGCCAGCAGTACTGGGACATCTCTTAGCCTTTCCTCTGGAAACACCATATATTTT.

This chain connects TRBV7-8 to TRBJ1-3, with 7 bases identical to TRBD1. CDR3 size: 18 residues. CDR1 and CDR2 from the germline V gene are SGHVS and FQNEAQ. Trimming at V came to 4 bases and at J to 4 bases, leaving 16 bases not matched to a gene. CDR3 residues: CASSSDGRPDRLGNTIYF. The CDR3 bases are TGTGCCAGCAGCTCGGATGGAAGGCCGGACAGGCTAGGAAACACCATATATTTT.

The chain carries TRBV4-1 and TRBJ2-5; D may be TRBD1 or TRBD2 (6 bases each). The CDR3 length is 17 residues. The V gene lost 4 bases and the J gene lost 7 bases, with 25 bases spanning the gap. CDR1 is MGHRA, CDR2 YSYEKL, per germline. The CDR3 here is CASSPQGGDVTGATQYF. The DNA for the CDR3 is TGCGCCAGCAGCCCTCAAGGCGGTGATGTAACGGGGGCGACCCAGTACTTC.

The J gene is TRBJ2-5, the V gene TRBV10-2; TRBD1 matches 7 bases. The CDR3 spans 15 residues. V lost 6 bases, J lost 5 bases, and 12 bases stayed unmatched. Germline values: CDR1 WSHSY, CDR2 SAAADI. CDR3 nucleotides: TGCGCCAGCAGCCAGAGGGGGCAGGAGTGGGAGACCCAGTACTTC. This gives the protein CASSQRGQEWETQYF.

The rearrangement links TRBV19 to TRBJ2-1, with TRBD2 identical over 11 bases. CDR3 length: 14 amino acids. Germline trimming cut 8 bases from V and 8 bases from J; bases unmatched to any gene: 8. In germline, CDR1 is LNHDA, CDR2 SQIVND (reference sequence). The CDR3 spells CASRRLAGFDEQFF. The DNA of the CDR3 is TGTGCCAGTCGCCGACTAGCGGGATTCGATGAGCAGTTCTTC.

V and J are TRBV12-5 and TRBJ1-5; D call uncertain. There are 14 residues in the CDR3. Trimming stripped 5 bases from V and 3 bases from J, with 11 bases between. Germline CDR1 and CDR2: LGHNT and FRNRAP. CDR3: CASGTENTNQPQHF. The CDR3 DNA follows: TGTGCTAGTGGTACGGAGAATACCAATCAGCCCCAGCATTTT.

This clone was detected a few times. This chain uses TRBV30 with TRBJ1-5, with D possibly matching TRBD1 (5 bases). The length of the CDR3 is 14 residues. Looked up from germline, CDR1 is GTSNPN and CDR2 is SVGIG (reference sequence). Trimming cost V 3 bases and J 5 bases, with 14 bases left between them. This CDR3 is CAWSGGASYQPQHF. In DNA, the CDR3 is TGTGCCTGGAGCGGAGGGGCGAGTTATCAGCCCCAGCATTTT.

The chain recombines TRBV12-3 or TRBV12-4 with TRBJ2-2; D is unclear. The CDR3 covers 12 residues. Between the trimmed V and J ends, which lost 6 bases and 5 bases, there was a span of 7 bases. CDR3 sequence (DNA): TGTGCCAGCAGCCTAGGGACCGGGGAGCTGTTTTTT. Encoded protein: CASSLGTGELFF.

The chain combines TRBV19 with TRBJ2-5, with no clear D. CDR1 and CDR2 from the germline V gene are LNHDA and SQIVND (reference sequence). The length of the CDR3 is 12 residues. V gave up 0 bases and J gave up 5 bases, with 4 bases separating them. CDR3 nucleotide sequence: TGTGCCAGTAGTATAGATAGGGAGACCCAGTACTTC. This encodes CASSIDRETQYF.

This sequence joins TRBV19 and TRBJ2-3, with a possible D match to TRBD2 (5 bases). The CDR3 loop spans 12 amino acids. Germline lookup yields CDR1 LNHDA and CDR2 SQIVND (reference sequence). V lost 6 bases and J 5 bases, leaving 9 bases between the germline ends. Here the CDR3 reads CASRQSGDTQYF. DNA for the CDR3: TGTGCCAGTAGACAAAGCGGAGATACGCAGTATTTT. The full variable domain, with the rest looked up from reference TRBV19 and TRBJ2-3, is DGGITQSPKYLFRKEGQNVTLSCEQNLNHDAMYWYRQDPGQGLRLIYYSQIVNDFQKGDIAEGYSVSREKKESFPLTVTSAQKNPTAFYLCASRQSGDTQYFGPGTRLTVL.

The table lists this clone with a few counts. V is TRBV6-5 and J is TRBJ2-2; D is perhaps TRBD2 (6 bases). The CDR3 contains 15 residues. The V gene lost 8 bases and the J gene lost 3 bases, with 16 bases spanning the gap. Germline V CDR1 and CDR2: MNHEY, SVGAGI. CDR3 nucleotide sequence: TGTGCCAGCCGCACGACGGGAGTGGACACCGGGGAGCTGTTTTTT. The encoded protein is CASRTTGVDTGELFF.